A single sample is the source of the 21 T cell receptor beta chains below, sequenced in a study of identical twins. One entry per CDR3 protein, called by TCRdb with MiXCR from the 5' RACE reads. Of about 100,000 distinct CDR3 sequences listed, 4.5% to 6.5% are singletons. Specimen: memory T cells sorted from blood. These receptors came from a woman in her forties or fifties in good health.

This chain uses TRBV7-8 with TRBJ1-1; no firm D call. The CDR3 consists of 13 residues. Germline V gene data show CDR1 as SGHVS and CDR2 as FQNEAQ. Trimming stripped 5 bases from V and 5 bases from J, with 12 bases between. The CDR3 nucleotides read TGTGCCAGCAGCCTCCCTTTCGGAACTGAAGCTTTCTTT. This codes for CASSLPFGTEAFF.

This clonotype was observed at least ten times. The rearrangement joins TRBV20-1 to TRBJ2-5, with 8 nucleotides matching TRBD2. This CDR3 has 15 amino acids. The V gene's germline CDR1 is DFQATT and CDR2 SNEGSKA (reference sequence). V was clipped by 3 bases and J by 4 bases; unmatched bases: 10. CDR3: CSASPPGLGIETQYF. The DNA for the CDR3 is TGCAGTGCTAGTCCCCCGGGACTAGGAATAGAGACCCAGTACTTC.

This clonotype was recorded many times. This chain links TRBV14 with TRBJ2-5, with D possibly being TRBD1 (6 bases). The ends were cut back, 4 bases at V and 7 bases at J, with 13 bases in the middle. This CDR3 is 13 amino acids long. The germline CDR1 and CDR2 sequences are SGHDN and FVKESK. Here the CDR3 reads CASSPRTRGTQYF. DNA of the CDR3: TGTGCCAGCAGCCCGAGGACCAGGGGGACCCAGTACTTC. The variable domain in full, with the rest retrieved from reference TRBV14 and TRBJ2-5, is EAGVTQFPSHSVIEKGQTVTLRCDPISGHDNLYWYRRVMGKEIKFLLHFVKESKQDESGMPNNRFLAERTGGTYSTLKVQPAELEDSGVYFCASSPRTRGTQYFGPGTRLLVL.

V gene TRBV6-5 combines with J gene TRBJ1-5; D unclear. V dropped 1 base and J dropped 11 bases, with 6 bases sitting between them. CDR1 MNHEY and CDR2 SVGAGI come from the germline V gene. The CDR3 consists of 11 residues. The CDR3 loop is CASSYWPAQHF. CDR3 sequence (DNA): TGTGCCAGCAGTTACTGGCCCGCCCAGCATTTT.

This clonotype was recorded many times. The gene calls are TRBV30 and TRBJ2-1, with D perhaps matching TRBD2 (6 bases). The germline V and J ends were trimmed by 4 bases and 0 bases, with 16 bases remaining between them. This CDR3 comprises 16 residues. CDR1 GTSNPN and CDR2 SVGIG come from the germline V gene (reference sequence). The CDR3 nucleotides read TGTGCCTGGAAGGAGGGAGGCCCCAGCTCCTACAATGAGCAGTTCTTC. Its translation is CAWKEGGPSSYNEQFF.

This clonotype has only a few counts. The V gene is TRBV20-1, the J gene TRBJ2-3, with 9 bases aligning to TRBD2. This CDR3 has 16 residues. V lost 0 bases, J lost 7 bases, and 11 bases stayed unmatched. CDR1 is DFQATT, CDR2 SNEGSKA, per germline (reference sequence). CDR3 sequence reads: CSARDLRLAATYTQYF. The CDR3 bases are TGCAGTGCTAGAGATCTGAGACTAGCGGCAACGTATACGCAGTATTTT.

The chain combines TRBV20-1 with TRBJ1-1; the match to TRBD1 covers 7 bases. CDR3 length: 16 residues. The ends lost 3 bases at V and 1 base at J; junction bases unmatched: 11. Germline-derived CDR1 and CDR2 are DFQATT and SNEGSKA (reference sequence). CDR3 bases: TGCAGTGCTAGTACAGGGGTCGGCGCGGGGAACACTGAAGCTTTCTTT. Amino acid sequence: CSASTGVGAGNTEAFF.

This clonotype was detected ten times or more. The gene calls are TRBV5-1 and TRBJ2-3, with 7 bases fitting TRBD2. From germline, CDR1 is SGHRS and CDR2 YFSETQ. With V trimmed by 4 bases and J by 5 bases, 10 bases remained unmatched. This CDR3 contains 15 residues. The CDR3 region is CASSDGLGVLDTQYF. CDR3 in DNA: TGCGCCAGCAGCGACGGACTAGGAGTCTTAGATACGCAGTATTTT.

This clonotype was observed at least ten times. The chain couples TRBV5-1 to TRBJ2-2, with D unresolved. Germline CDR1 SGHRS, CDR2 YFSETQ. This CDR3 has 14 residues. Trimming took off 5 bases at V and 3 bases at J, with 11 bases between the two ends. In nucleotides, the CDR3 is TGCGCCAGCAGGGACCTGGCGGACACCGGGGAGCTGTTTTTT. Translating it yields CASRDLADTGELFF.

In its sample, this clonotype was seen many times. The chain has TRBV5-5 and TRBJ1-6; D remains ambiguous. CDR1 and CDR2 (germline): SGHKS, YYEKEE (reference sequence). This CDR3 has 14 residues. Trimming took 0 bases from V and 8 from J, leaving 9 bases between them. CDR3 nucleotide sequence: TGTGCCAGCAGCTTGGTGGCAGTCGATTCACCCCTCCACTTT. This codes for CASSLVAVDSPLHF.

Notes on this clonotype: Just one base apart from a much larger clone, this may be a read error. V and J are TRBV5-1 and TRBJ2-5, with D maybe TRBD2 (6 bases). Germline lookup yields CDR1 SGHRS and CDR2 YFSETQ. The CDR3 consists of 13 residues. Here the CDR3 DNA reads TGCGCCAGCAGTACGGCGGGGCAAGAGATCCAGTACTTC. Protein product: CASSTAGQEIQYF.

This clonotype was picked up many times. This chain connects TRBV29-1 to TRBJ2-2; D unresolved. The germline CDR1 and CDR2 sequences are SQVTM and ANQGSEA. V lost 7 bases and J lost 5, with 14 bases in between. The CDR3 consists of 13 residues. The CDR3 region is CSAGKIGTGELFF. The CDR3 DNA is TGCAGCGCTGGGAAGATCGGAACCGGGGAGCTGTTTTTT.

This chain connects TRBV6-1 to TRBJ2-3; 7 bases are shared with TRBD1. The CDR3 totals 14 residues. The V gene's germline CDR1 is MNHNS and CDR2 SASEGT. Losses at the gene ends were 6 bases for V and 3 bases for J; bases not matched to a gene: 6. CDR3 in amino acids: CASRDRRGTDTQYF. DNA for the CDR3: TGTGCCAGCAGGGACAGGAGAGGGACAGATACGCAGTATTTT.

This clonotype appeared a few times. The chain employs TRBV3-1 and TRBJ2-7, with 8 bases fitting TRBD2. Germline V gene data show CDR1 as LGHDT and CDR2 as YNNKEL (reference sequence). CDR3 size: 13 residues. V lost 0 bases, J lost 9 bases, and 4 bases stayed unmatched. CDR3 in DNA: TGTGCCAGCAGCCAAGATGCGGCGGGAGGGCAGTACTTC. Protein sequence: CASSQDAAGGQYF.

In its sample, this clonotype was seen many times. The gene calls are TRBV20-1 and TRBJ1-4; the D is unclear. The CDR3 loop spans 15 amino acids. Per germline, CDR1 DFQATT and CDR2 SNEGSKA (reference sequence). V lost 5 bases, J lost 0 bases, and 13 bases lay in between. CDR3 in amino acids: CSASESYATNEKLFF. The CDR3 DNA sequence: TGCAGTGCTTCAGAGTCCTATGCAACTAATGAAAAACTGTTTTTT.

The sample holds many counts of this clonotype. V usage is TRBV7-2 and J usage is TRBJ2-5; D tentatively reads TRBD1 or TRBD2 (6 bases each). Per germline, CDR1 SGHTA and CDR2 FQGNSA. Trimming left V 0 bases short and J 2 bases short, with 10 bases between. CDR3 length: 15 residues. DNA for the CDR3: TGTGCCAGCAGCTTAGCGAGGGGGGTACAAGAGACCCAGTACTTC. Its protein product is CASSLARGVQETQYF.

This clonotype was observed at least ten times. V and J are TRBV6-5 and TRBJ2-1, with 8 bases lining up with TRBD2. The CDR3 covers 16 residues. Trimming took 0 bases from V and 0 from J; bases not matched to a gene: 1. Germline V gene data show CDR1 as MNHEY and CDR2 as SVGAGI. CDR3 bases: TGTGCCAGCAGTTACTCTAGCGGGAACTCCTACAATGAGCAGTTCTTC. Protein sequence: CASSYSSGNSYNEQFF.

There are many counts of this clonotype. The rearrangement uses TRBV11-2 and TRBJ2-1; D is ambiguous. The CDR3 runs 15 residues. The germline V and J ends were trimmed by 2 bases and 8 bases, with 16 bases remaining between them. CDR1 and CDR2 (germline): SGHAT, FQNNGV. CDR3 bases: TGTGCCAGCAGCTTAACTTTGGTCTTTGAGTATGAGCAGTTCTTC. It codes for CASSLTLVFEYEQFF.

This clonotype was observed a handful of times. The chain employs TRBV28 and TRBJ2-7; D may match TRBD1 or TRBD2 (5 bases each). Germline-derived CDR1 and CDR2 are MDHEN and SYDVKM. There are 15 residues in the CDR3. The V and J ends lost 3 bases and 2 bases respectively, with 14 bases between them. CDR3 protein: CASSLGRALPYEQYV. CDR3 coding DNA: TGTGCCAGCAGTTTGGGGCGGGCCCTCCCCTACGAGCAGTACGTC.

This clonotype was recorded many times. The chain recombines TRBV11-1 with TRBJ2-3; D is perhaps TRBD1 or TRBD2 (5 bases each). This CDR3 is built from 16 residues. V lost 5 bases, J lost 2 bases, and 17 bases lay in between. CDR1 SGHAT and CDR2 FQDESV come from the germline V gene (reference sequence). The CDR3 DNA reads as TGTGCCAGCAGCAAGTCCCGGGACCCTGTCACAGATACGCAGTATTTT. Residues: CASSKSRDPVTDTQYF.

This chain joins TRBV15 and TRBJ1-2; weak D call: TRBD1 (5 bases). The CDR3 has 14 amino acids. Germline V gene lookup returns CDR1 LNHNV and CDR2 YYDKDF (reference sequence). V was trimmed by 1 base and J by 3 bases, leaving 9 bases between them. The CDR3 nucleotides are TGTGCCACCAGCAGAGTTGGGGGGGACTATGGCTACACCTTC. Its protein is CATSRVGGDYGYTF.